A selection of T cell receptor beta chains follows, all from one sample in a study of CD8 T cells in Susac syndrome. TCRdb independently ran MiXCR on the immunoSEQ multiplex PCR reads; one entry per CDR3 protein. The sample lists a few hundred thousand distinct CDR3 sequences; just under 95% were seen once. The sample comprised CD4+ T cells from PBMCs. These receptors were collected from a human donor with multiple sclerosis. Both conserved end residues are part of each CDR3. D genes are given only for firm matches. Clone sizes are given selectively: once, few, many, or a class where the clone is expanded.

clone_size: NA
j_call: TRBJ2-1
d_call: NA
v_call: TRBV29-1
cdr3_nt: TGCAGCGTTGAAAACAGACACAATGAGCAGTTCTTC
cdr3_aa: CSVENRHNEQFF

clone_size: NA
j_call: TRBJ1-5
d_call: NA
v_call: TRBV11-2
cdr3_nt: TGTGCCAGCAGCCCAGCAGGGTTGGGCAATCAGCCCCAGCATTTT
cdr3_aa: CASSPAGLGNQPQHF

clone_size: NA
j_call: TRBJ1-1
d_call: NA
v_call: TRBV29-1
cdr3_nt: TGCAGCGCCGCCCGGGGCATGAACACTGAAGCTTTCTTT
cdr3_aa: CSAARGMNTEAFF

clone_size: NA
j_call: TRBJ1-1
d_call: NA
v_call: TRBV30
cdr3_nt: TGTGCCTGGAGTTCACAGGGGAACACTGAAGCTTTCTTT
cdr3_aa: CAWSSQGNTEAFF

clone_size: NA
j_call: TRBJ1-1
d_call: NA
v_call: TRBV20-1
cdr3_nt: TGCAGTGCCCTTATCCCAGATATAAACACTGAAGCTTTCTTT
cdr3_aa: CSALIPDINTEAFF

clone_size: NA
j_call: TRBJ2-1
d_call: NA
v_call: TRBV5-4
cdr3_nt: TGTGCCAGCAGAATTCCGGGCAATGAGCAGTTCTTC
cdr3_aa: CASRIPGNEQFF

clone_size: NA
j_call: TRBJ2-1
d_call: NA
v_call: TRBV20-1
cdr3_nt: TGCAGTGCTAGAGATCGGGGGTCCTACAATGAGCAGTTCTTC
cdr3_aa: CSARDRGSYNEQFF

clone_size: NA
j_call: TRBJ2-7
d_call: NA
v_call: TRBV2
cdr3_nt: TGTGCCAGCACCCCCGGGCCTCCACGAGGAGAGCAGTACTTC
cdr3_aa: CASTPGPPRGEQYF

clone_size: NA
j_call: TRBJ1-5
d_call: NA
v_call: TRBV19
cdr3_nt: TGTGCCAGTAGTTGGGGGGTAAATCAGCCCCAGCATTTT
cdr3_aa: CASSWGVNQPQHF

clone_size: once
j_call: TRBJ2-7
d_call: TRBD2
v_call: TRBV20-1
cdr3_nt: TGCAGTGCTAGAGAGCAGTGGGGGGGCGAGCAGTACTTC
cdr3_aa: CSAREQWGGEQYF

clone_size: NA
j_call: TRBJ2-3
d_call: NA
v_call: TRBV9
cdr3_nt: TGTGCCAGCAGCGTAGTCACGGGGACGCAGTATTTT
cdr3_aa: CASSVVTGTQYF

clone_size: NA
j_call: TRBJ1-2
d_call: NA
v_call: TRBV5-4
cdr3_nt: TGTGCCAGCAGCTTTGCGGGGGATAACTATGGCTACACCTTC
cdr3_aa: CASSFAGDNYGYTF

clone_size: NA
j_call: TRBJ2-5
d_call: TRBD1
v_call: TRBV25-1
cdr3_nt: TGTGCCAGCAGTGAATACCGTGGGACAGACCAAGAGACCCAGTACTTC
cdr3_aa: CASSEYRGTDQETQYF

clone_size: NA
j_call: TRBJ2-5
d_call: NA
v_call: TRBV20-1
cdr3_nt: TGCAGTGCTATCGCAGGAACCGTTGGGGAGACCCAGTACTTC
cdr3_aa: CSAIAGTVGETQYF

clone_size: NA
j_call: TRBJ1-5
d_call: TRBD1
v_call: TRBV2
cdr3_nt: TGTGCCAGCAGTGAAAACAGGGGCTCTATCATGCCCCAGCATTTT
cdr3_aa: CASSENRGSIMPQHF

clone_size: NA
j_call: TRBJ1-1
d_call: TRBD1
v_call: TRBV29-1
cdr3_nt: TGCAGCGTTTGGGACAGGCTGAACACTGAAGCTTTCTTT
cdr3_aa: CSVWDRLNTEAFF

clone_size: NA
j_call: TRBJ1-1
d_call: NA
v_call: TRBV29-1
cdr3_nt: TGCAGCGCCCCGGGGACGCGGAACACTGAAGCTTTCTTT
cdr3_aa: CSAPGTRNTEAFF

clone_size: NA
j_call: TRBJ1-5
d_call: TRBD1
v_call: TRBV12-3/TRBV12-4
cdr3_nt: TGTGCCAGCAGTTCCCAGGGGGGATATAGCAATCAGCCCCAGCATTTT
cdr3_aa: CASSSQGGYSNQPQHF

clone_size: NA
j_call: TRBJ1-2
d_call: NA
v_call: TRBV7-3
cdr3_nt: TGTGCCAGCAGTCCAGGGGAGCGACAAGGCTACACCTTC
cdr3_aa: CASSPGERQGYTF

clone_size: once
j_call: TRBJ2-5
d_call: TRBD2
v_call: TRBV29-1
cdr3_nt: TGCAGCGTTGAAAGAGGTAGCGGGGGGGCAACAGAGACCCAGTACTTC
cdr3_aa: CSVERGSGGATETQYF

clone_size: NA
j_call: TRBJ1-3
d_call: NA
v_call: TRBV9
cdr3_nt: TGTGCCAGCAGCGCGGGCTCCTCTGGAAACACCATATATTTT
cdr3_aa: CASSAGSSGNTIYF

clone_size: NA
j_call: TRBJ2-7
d_call: NA
v_call: TRBV6-5
cdr3_nt: TGTGCCAGCAGAACAGGGATTGAGCAGTACTTC
cdr3_aa: CASRTGIEQYF

clone_size: NA
j_call: TRBJ1-5
d_call: NA
v_call: TRBV15
cdr3_nt: TGTGCCACCAGCCTCGACCCGGGTACCAATCAGCCCCAGCATTTT
cdr3_aa: CATSLDPGTNQPQHF

clone_size: NA
j_call: TRBJ2-5
d_call: NA
v_call: TRBV4-1
cdr3_nt: TGCGCCAGCAGCCAAAACCGGGGGACCCAGTACTTC
cdr3_aa: CASSQNRGTQYF

clone_size: NA
j_call: TRBJ2-1
d_call: NA
v_call: TRBV29-1
cdr3_nt: TGCAGCGTTGTTGGCGGGGCGGGGCAGTTCTTC
cdr3_aa: CSVVGGAGQFF

clone_size: NA
j_call: TRBJ1-1
d_call: NA
v_call: TRBV29-1
cdr3_nt: TGCAGCGTGACTTCGGGGGCTGAAGCTTTCTTT
cdr3_aa: CSVTSGAEAFF

clone_size: NA
j_call: TRBJ2-1
d_call: NA
v_call: TRBV12-3/TRBV12-4
cdr3_nt: TGTGCCAGCAGTTTTCAGGCAGGGGTAATTGAGCAGTTCTTC
cdr3_aa: CASSFQAGVIEQFF